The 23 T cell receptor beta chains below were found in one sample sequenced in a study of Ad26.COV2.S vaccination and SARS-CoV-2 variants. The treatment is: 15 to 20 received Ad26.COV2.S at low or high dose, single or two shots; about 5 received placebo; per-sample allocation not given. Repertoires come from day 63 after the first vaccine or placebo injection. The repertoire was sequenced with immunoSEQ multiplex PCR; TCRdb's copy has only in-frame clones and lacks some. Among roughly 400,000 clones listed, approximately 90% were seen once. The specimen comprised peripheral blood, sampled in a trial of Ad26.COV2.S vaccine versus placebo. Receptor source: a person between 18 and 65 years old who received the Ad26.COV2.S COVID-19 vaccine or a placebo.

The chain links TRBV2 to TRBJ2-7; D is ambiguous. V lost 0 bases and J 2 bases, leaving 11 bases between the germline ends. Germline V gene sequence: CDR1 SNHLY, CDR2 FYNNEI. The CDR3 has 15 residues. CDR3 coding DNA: TGTGCCAGCAGTGAAGCGTCAGCACGCACCTACGAGCAGTACTTC. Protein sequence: CASSEASARTYEQYF.

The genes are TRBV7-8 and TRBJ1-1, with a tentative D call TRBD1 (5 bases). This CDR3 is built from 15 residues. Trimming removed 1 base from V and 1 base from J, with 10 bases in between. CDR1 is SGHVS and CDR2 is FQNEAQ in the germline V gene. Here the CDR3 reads CASSLGWGGNTEAFF. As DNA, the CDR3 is TGTGCCAGCAGCTTAGGGTGGGGGGGGAACACTGAAGCTTTCTTT.

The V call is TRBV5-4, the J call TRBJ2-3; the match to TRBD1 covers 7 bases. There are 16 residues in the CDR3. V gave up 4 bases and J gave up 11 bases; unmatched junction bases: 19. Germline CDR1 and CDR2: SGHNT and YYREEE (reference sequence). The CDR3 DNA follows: TGTGCCAGCAGCGGGGGACAGCGGACCACGACTTGGGAGCAGTATTTT. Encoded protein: CASSGGQRTTTWEQYF.

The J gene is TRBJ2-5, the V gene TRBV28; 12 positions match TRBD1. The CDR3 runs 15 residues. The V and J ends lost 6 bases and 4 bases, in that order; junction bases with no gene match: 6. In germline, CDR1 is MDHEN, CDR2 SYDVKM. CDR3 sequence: CASSKGQGASETQYF. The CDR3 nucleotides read TGTGCCAGCAGCAAGGGACAGGGGGCGTCAGAGACCCAGTACTTC.

The CDR3 DNA reads TGCAGCGCCACAGGGGTGGGGACAACTAATGAAAAACTGTTTTTT. Translation gives CSATGVGTTNEKLFF. This sequence joins TRBV29-1 and TRBJ1-4; 7 bases agree with TRBD1. Germline trimming cut 7 bases from V and 0 bases from J; bases unmatched to any gene: 8. In germline, CDR1 is SQVTM, CDR2 ANQGSEA. The CDR3 runs 15 residues.

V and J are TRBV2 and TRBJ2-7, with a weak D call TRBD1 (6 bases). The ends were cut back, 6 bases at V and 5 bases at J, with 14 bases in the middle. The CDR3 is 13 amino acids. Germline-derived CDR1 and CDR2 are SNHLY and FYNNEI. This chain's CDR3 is CASRWGHADEQYF. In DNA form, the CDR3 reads TGTGCCAGCAGGTGGGGACACGCCGACGAGCAGTACTTC.

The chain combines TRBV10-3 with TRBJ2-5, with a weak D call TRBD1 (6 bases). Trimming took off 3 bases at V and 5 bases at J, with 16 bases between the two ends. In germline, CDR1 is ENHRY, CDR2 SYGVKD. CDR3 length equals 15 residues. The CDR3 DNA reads TGTGCCATCAGTGATAGGGGATGGCAGGGGGAGACCCAGTACTTC. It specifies CAISDRGWQGETQYF.

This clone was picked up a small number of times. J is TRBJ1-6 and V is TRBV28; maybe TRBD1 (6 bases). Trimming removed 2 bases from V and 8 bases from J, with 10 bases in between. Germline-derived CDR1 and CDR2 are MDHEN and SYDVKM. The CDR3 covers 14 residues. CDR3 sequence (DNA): TGTGCCAGCAGTTTAGGGACAAGATATTCACCCCTCCACTTT. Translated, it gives CASSLGTRYSPLHF.

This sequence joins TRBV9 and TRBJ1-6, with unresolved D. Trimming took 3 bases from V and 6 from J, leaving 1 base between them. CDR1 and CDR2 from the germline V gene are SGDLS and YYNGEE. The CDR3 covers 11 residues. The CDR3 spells CASSGNSPLHF. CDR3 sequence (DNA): TGTGCCAGCAGCGGTAATTCACCCCTCCACTTT.

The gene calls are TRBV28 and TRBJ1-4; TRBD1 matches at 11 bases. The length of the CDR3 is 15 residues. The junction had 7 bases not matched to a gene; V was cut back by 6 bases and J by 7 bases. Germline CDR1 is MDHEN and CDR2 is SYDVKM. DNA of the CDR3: TGTGCCAGCAGCCGAACCGGGACAGGGGGTGAAAAACTGTTTTTT. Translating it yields CASSRTGTGGEKLFF.

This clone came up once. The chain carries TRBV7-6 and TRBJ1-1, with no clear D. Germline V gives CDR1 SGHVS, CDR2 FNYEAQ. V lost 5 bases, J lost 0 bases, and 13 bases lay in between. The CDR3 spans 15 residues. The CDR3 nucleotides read TGTGCCAGCAGCGTAAGCGATGGATTGAACACTGAAGCTTTCTTT. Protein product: CASSVSDGLNTEAFF.

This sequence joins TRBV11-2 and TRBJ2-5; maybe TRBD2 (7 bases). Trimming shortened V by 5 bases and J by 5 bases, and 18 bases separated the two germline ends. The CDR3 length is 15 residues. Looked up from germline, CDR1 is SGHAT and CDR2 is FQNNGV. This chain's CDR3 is CASSRGGRIVETQYF. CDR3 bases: TGTGCCAGCAGCAGGGGGGGCCGTATCGTTGAGACCCAGTACTTC. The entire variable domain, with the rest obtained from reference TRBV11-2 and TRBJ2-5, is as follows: EAGVAQSPRYKIIEKRQSVAFWCNPISGHATLYWYQQILGQGPKLLIQFQNNGVVDDSQLPKDRFSAERLKGVDSTLKIQPAKLEDSAVYLCASSRGGRIVETQYFGPGTRLLVL.

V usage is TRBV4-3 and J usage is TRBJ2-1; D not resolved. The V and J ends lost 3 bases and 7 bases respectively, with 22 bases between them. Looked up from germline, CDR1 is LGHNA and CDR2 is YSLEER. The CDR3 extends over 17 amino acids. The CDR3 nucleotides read TGCGCCAGCAGCCAGACCTTCGACTGGTCCCTCGGGAATGAGCAGTTCTTC. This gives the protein CASSQTFDWSLGNEQFF.

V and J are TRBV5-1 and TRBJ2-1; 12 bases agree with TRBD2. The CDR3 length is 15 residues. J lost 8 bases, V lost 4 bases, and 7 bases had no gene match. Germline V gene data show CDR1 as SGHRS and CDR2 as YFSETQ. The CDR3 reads CASSPTSGGGYEQFF. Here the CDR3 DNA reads TGCGCCAGCAGCCCGACTAGCGGGGGCGGGTATGAGCAGTTCTTC.

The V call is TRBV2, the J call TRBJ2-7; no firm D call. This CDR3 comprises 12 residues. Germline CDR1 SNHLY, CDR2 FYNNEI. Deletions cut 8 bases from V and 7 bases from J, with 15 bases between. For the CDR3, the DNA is TGTGCCAGCGACCTAGGGATCGGGGAGCAGTACTTC. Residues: CASDLGIGEQYF.

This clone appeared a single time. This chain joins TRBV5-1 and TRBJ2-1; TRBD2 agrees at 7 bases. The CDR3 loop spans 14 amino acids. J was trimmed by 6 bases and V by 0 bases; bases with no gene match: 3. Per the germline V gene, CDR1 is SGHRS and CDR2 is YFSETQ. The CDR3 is CASSLETSFNEQFF. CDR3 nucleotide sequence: TGCGCCAGCAGCTTGGAGACTAGCTTCAATGAGCAGTTCTTC.

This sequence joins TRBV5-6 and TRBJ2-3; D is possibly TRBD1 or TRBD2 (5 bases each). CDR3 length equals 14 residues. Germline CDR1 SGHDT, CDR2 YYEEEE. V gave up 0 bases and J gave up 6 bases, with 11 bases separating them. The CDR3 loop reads CASSLAGASDTQYF. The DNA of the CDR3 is TGTGCCAGCAGCTTGGCCGGGGCGTCGGATACGCAGTATTTT.

As DNA, the CDR3 is TGTGCCAGCAGTACACGGGACCCAGGGAATGGCTACACCTTC. Protein: CASSTRDPGNGYTF. The genes are TRBV6-6 and TRBJ1-2, with D possibly matching TRBD1 (5 bases). CDR3 length: 14 amino acids. Germline V gene lookup returns CDR1 MNHNY and CDR2 SVGAGI (reference sequence). V was clipped by 5 bases and J by 6 bases, with 16 bases between them.

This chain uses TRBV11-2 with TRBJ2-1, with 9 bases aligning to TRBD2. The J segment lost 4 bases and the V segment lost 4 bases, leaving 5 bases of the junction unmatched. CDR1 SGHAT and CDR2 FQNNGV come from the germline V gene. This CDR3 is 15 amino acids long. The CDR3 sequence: CASSSVAGAYNEQFF. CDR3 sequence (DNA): TGTGCCAGCAGCTCGGTAGCGGGGGCGTACAATGAGCAGTTCTTC.

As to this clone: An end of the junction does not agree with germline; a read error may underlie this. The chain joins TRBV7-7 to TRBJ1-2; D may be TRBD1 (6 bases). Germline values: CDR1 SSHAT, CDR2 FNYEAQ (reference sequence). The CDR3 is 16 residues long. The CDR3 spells CASSPGLGAANYGYTF. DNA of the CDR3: TGTGCTAGCAGCCCAGGATTGGGGGCGGCTAACTATGGCTACACCTTC.

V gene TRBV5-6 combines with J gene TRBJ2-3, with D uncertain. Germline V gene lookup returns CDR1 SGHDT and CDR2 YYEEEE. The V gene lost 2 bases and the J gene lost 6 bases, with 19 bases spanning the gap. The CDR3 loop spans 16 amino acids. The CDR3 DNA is TGTGCCAGCAGCTTCACCGAGTACCTTTTTGTCGATACGCAGTATTTT. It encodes CASSFTEYLFVDTQYF.

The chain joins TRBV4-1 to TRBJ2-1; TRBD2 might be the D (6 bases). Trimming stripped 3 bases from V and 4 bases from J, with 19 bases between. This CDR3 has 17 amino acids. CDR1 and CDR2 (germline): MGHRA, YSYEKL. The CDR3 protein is CASSQEIPVAVYNEQFF. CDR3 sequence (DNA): TGCGCCAGCAGCCAGGAGATCCCGGTAGCGGTTTACAATGAGCAGTTCTTC.

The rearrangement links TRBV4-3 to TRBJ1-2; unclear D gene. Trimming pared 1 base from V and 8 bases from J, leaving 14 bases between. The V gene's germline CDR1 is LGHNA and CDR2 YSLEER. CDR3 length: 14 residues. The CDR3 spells CASSQVPVMIGYTF. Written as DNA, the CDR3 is TGCGCCAGCAGCCAAGTCCCCGTTATGATAGGCTACACCTTC.